These 13 T cell receptor beta chains were sequenced from one sample in a study of OX40 agonist ivuxolimab in advanced cancers. Sequencing was performed with immunoSEQ multiplex PCR; in TCRdb, only in-frame clones are kept and a portion is missing. The data show approximately 70,000 clones, with more than 80% seen just once and 0.45% to 0.55% held by the top ten. The specimen comprised CD4+ or CD8+ T cells sorted from blood, sampled in a trial of the OX40 agonist ivuxolimab. Receptor source: an adult with an advanced solid tumor such as melanoma, head and neck, liver or kidney cancer.

The chain employs TRBV7-2 and TRBJ2-7, with a weak D call TRBD1 (6 bases). V lost 1 base, J lost 1 base, and 11 bases lay in between. CDR3 length: 15 amino acids. Germline V gene data show CDR1 as SGHTA and CDR2 as FQGNSA. The CDR3 region has the DNA TGTGCCAGCAGCTTAGAGGGGGTAGGTTCCTACGAGCAGTACTTC. Amino acid sequence: CASSLEGVGSYEQYF.

The chain has TRBV9 and TRBJ1-1; D might be TRBD1 (6 bases). Germline CDR1 and CDR2: SGDLS and YYNGEE. There are 15 residues in the CDR3. V was clipped by 4 bases and J by 0 bases, with 13 bases between them. The CDR3 here is CASSLFDRLNTEAFF. The CDR3 nucleotides read TGTGCCAGCAGCCTCTTCGACAGGCTGAACACTGAAGCTTTCTTT. Combining the CDR3 with reference TRBV9 and TRBJ1-1 gives the whole variable domain DSGVTQTPKHLITATGQRVTLRCSPRSGDLSVYWYQQSLDQGLQFLIQYYNGEERAKGNILERFSAQQFPDLHSELNLSSLELGDSALYFCASSLFDRLNTEAFFGQGTRLTVV.

V and J are TRBV19 and TRBJ2-1; 9 nucleotides align to TRBD1. Germline trimming cut 5 bases from V and 9 bases from J; bases unmatched to any gene: 11. There are 15 residues in the CDR3. Germline loops: CDR1 LNHDA, CDR2 SQIVND (reference sequence). In DNA, the CDR3 is TGTGCCAGTAGTTCCGCTCCGGGACAGGGTTTTGAGCAGTTCTTC. Protein sequence: CASSSAPGQGFEQFF.

The chain links TRBV30 to TRBJ2-7; possibly TRBD2 for D (6 bases). Deletions cut 0 bases from V and 2 bases from J, with 11 bases between. Germline V gene sequence: CDR1 GTSNPN, CDR2 SVGIG (reference sequence). The CDR3 spans 14 residues. CDR3 amino acids: CAWSVGTVTYEQYF. CDR3 bases: TGTGCCTGGAGTGTAGGGACTGTCACCTACGAGCAGTACTTC.

The table lists this clone with a count of one. The chain uses TRBV4-2 and TRBJ2-5; 8 bases map to TRBD2. The CDR3 covers 15 residues. CDR1 is LGHNA and CDR2 is YNFKEQ in the germline V gene. The ends lost 6 bases at V and 5 bases at J; junction bases unmatched: 11. CDR3 nucleotides: TGTGCCAGCAGAGAGGGAAGCGGGAGAATGGAGACCCAGTACTTC. Translated: CASREGSGRMETQYF.

The chain joins TRBV7-9 to TRBJ2-7; 11 bases align to TRBD1. CDR1 SEHNR and CDR2 FQNEAQ come from the germline V gene (reference sequence). The CDR3 length is 15 residues. V trimming: 5 bases; J trimming: 3 bases; junction bases outside the gene matches: 6. CDR3 DNA: TGTGCCAGCAGCAACCGGGACAGGGGGAACTACGAGCAGTACTTC. This sequence encodes CASSNRDRGNYEQYF.

The chain recombines TRBV19 with TRBJ2-3; maybe TRBD1 (5 bases). The CDR3 spans 15 residues. The germline V and J ends were trimmed by 1 base and 4 bases, with 12 bases remaining between them. The germline CDR1 and CDR2 sequences are LNHDA and SQIVND (reference sequence). CDR3 residues: CASSIGAGQADTQYF. CDR3 DNA sequence: TGTGCCAGTAGTATAGGTGCAGGGCAGGCAGATACGCAGTATTTT. Drawing the rest from reference TRBV19 and TRBJ2-3, the complete variable domain is DGGITQSPKYLFRKEGQNVTLSCEQNLNHDAMYWYRQDPGQGLRLIYYSQIVNDFQKGDIAEGYSVSREKKESFPLTVTSAQKNPTAFYLCASSIGAGQADTQYFGPGTRLTVL.

The J gene is TRBJ2-1, the V gene TRBV7-9; D call uncertain. V lost 4 bases, J lost 2 bases, and 18 bases lay in between. This CDR3 region has 17 residues. The germline V gene encodes CDR1 SEHNR and CDR2 FQNEAQ (reference sequence). This chain's CDR3 is CASSYRVGSFAYNEQFF. In nucleotides, the CDR3 is TGTGCCAGCAGCTATCGTGTGGGTTCTTTCGCCTACAATGAGCAGTTCTTC. The variable domain in full, with the rest retrieved from reference TRBV7-9 and TRBJ2-1, is DTGVSQNPRHKITKRGQNVTFRCDPISEHNRLYWYRQTLGQGPEFLTYFQNEAQLEKSRLLSDRFSAERPKGSFSTLEIQRTEQGDSAMYLCASSYRVGSFAYNEQFFGPGTRLTVL.

This rearrangement joins TRBV11-1 to TRBJ2-5, with D perhaps matching TRBD2 (6 bases). The J call may be faulty, since TRBJ2-7 better matches the DNA end. Germline loops: CDR1 SGHAT, CDR2 FQDESV (reference sequence). The CDR3 is made up of 15 amino acids. CDR3 protein: CASSPRASADYEQYF. CDR3 nucleotides: TGTGCCAGCAGCCCAAGGGCTAGCGCTGATTACGAGCAGTACTTC.

The chain joins TRBV15 to TRBJ2-7, with 10 bases lining up with TRBD2. The V gene end was trimmed by 5 bases and the J gene end by 0 bases; junction bases not matched to a gene: 4. The V gene's germline CDR1 is LNHNV and CDR2 YYDKDF (reference sequence). The CDR3 is 15 amino acids. DNA for the CDR3: TGTGCCACCAGCCTAGCGGGGGCGAACTCCTACGAGCAGTACTTC. Its translation is CATSLAGANSYEQYF.

The chain recombines TRBV14 with TRBJ1-4; TRBD1 matches 10 bases. Germline CDR1 reads SGHDN; CDR2 reads FVKESK. This CDR3 has 16 amino acids. Trimming took 0 bases from V and 6 from J; bases not matched to a gene: 4. The CDR3 DNA is TGTGCCAGCAGCCAAGACTGGGGGACAGGGGATGAAAAACTGTTTTTT. Residues: CASSQDWGTGDEKLFF.

The chain employs TRBV7-9 and TRBJ1-1; possibly TRBD1 for D (6 bases). V was clipped by 0 bases and J by 6 bases, with 11 bases between them. Germline CDR1 reads SEHNR; CDR2 reads FQNEAQ (reference sequence). The CDR3 sequence is 14 residues long. In nucleotides, the CDR3 is TGTGCCAGCAGCTTAGCCCAGGGGAGGGCTGAAGCTTTCTTT. Its translation: CASSLAQGRAEAFF.

CDR3 nucleotide sequence: TGCGCCAGCAGCTTGGCCGGGACAGGGGGAGATACGCAGTATTTT. This gives the protein CASSLAGTGGDTQYF. V is TRBV5-1 and J is TRBJ2-3, with 11 nucleotides matching TRBD1. Per the germline V gene, CDR1 is SGHRS and CDR2 is YFSETQ. This CDR3 is 15 amino acids long. V lost 0 bases to trimming and J lost 5 bases; unmatched junction nucleotides: 2.